This entry concerns a single T cell receptor (beta chain). Its cognate antigen is unknown. This sample was taken from a study of Ad26.COV2.S vaccination and SARS-CoV-2 variants. Looking at the study overall: Ad26.COV2.S given intramuscularly, once or twice 56 days apart.

Study-wide results and limits: Considerable breadth of spike-specific CD8+ and CD4+ T cell responses has reportedly been documented following vaccination.

Sample treatment: around 19 received Ad26.COV2.S at low or high dose, single or two shots; about 5 received placebo; per-sample allocation not given. The investigators took samples on day 63 after the first vaccine or placebo injection. CDR3 length: 15 residues. In germline, CDR1 is KGHDR, CDR2 SFDVKD. V lost 6 bases and J 0 bases, leaving 10 bases between the germline ends. Here immunoSEQ multiplex PCR was the method, and the copy in TCRdb shows in-frame clones only, minus some. The sample consists of about 440,000 clones, 90% of them appearing once. The source of this sequence is a person aged 18-60 years who received the Ad26.COV2.S COVID-19 vaccine or a placebo. Here the sequenced sample was peripheral blood, taken in a trial of Ad26.COV2.S vaccine versus placebo. V and J are TRBV24-1 and TRBJ2-2; D is unresolved. In DNA form, the CDR3 reads TGTGCCACCAGTCGATCGCTCGCGAACACCGGGGAGCTGTTTTTT. This gives the protein CATSRSLANTGELFF.